Listed here are 13 T cell receptor beta chains from one sample, sequenced in a study of blood T cell repertoires in COVID-19. Clones were read by immunoSEQ multiplex PCR, and TCRdb kept only the in-frame ones, dropping some. This sample carries more than 80,000 clones, around 76% of them seen once, and the ten largest clones take 15% to 20%. Material for sequencing was peripheral blood. These receptors all stem from an elderly woman with active or convalescent COVID-19.

This chain uses TRBV6-5 with TRBJ2-7; 9 bases are shared with TRBD1. There are 16 residues in the CDR3. Looked up from germline, CDR1 is MNHEY and CDR2 is SVGAGI. V lost 4 bases, J lost 4 bases, and 11 bases stayed unmatched. In DNA form, the CDR3 reads TGTGCCAGCAGTTTTTACTCCGACAGGGGGGTTTACGAGCAGTACTTC. Its protein is CASSFYSDRGVYEQYF.

The table lists this clone with a few counts. The CDR3 DNA sequence: TGTGCCAGCAGCTCCGACACCGGGGAGCTGTTTTTT. This codes for CASSSDTGELFF. The rearrangement links TRBV6-5 to TRBJ2-2, with D unresolved. Trimming removed 6 bases at V and 3 bases at J, with 5 bases between. Germline CDR1 reads MNHEY; CDR2 reads SVGAGI. The CDR3 consists of 12 residues.

The chain combines TRBV7-9 with TRBJ2-5, with a tentative D call TRBD2 (6 bases). The length of the CDR3 is 15 residues. V lost 4 bases to trimming and J lost 2 bases, with 14 bases between them. Germline V gene lookup returns CDR1 SEHNR and CDR2 FQNEAQ (reference sequence). In DNA, the CDR3 is TGTGCCAGCAGCTCGGACGCGGGATATCAAGAGACCCAGTACTTC. Translated: CASSSDAGYQETQYF.

This rearrangement joins TRBV28 to TRBJ2-7; 10 bases map to TRBD1. Germline CDR1 is MDHEN and CDR2 is SYDVKM. Trimming cost V 4 bases and J 4 bases; bases outside gene matches: 10. This CDR3 is 16 amino acids long. CDR3 nucleotides: TGTGCCAGCAGTTCCCCAGGCTGGACAGGGGGTTACGAGCAGTACTTC. It encodes CASSSPGWTGGYEQYF.

The chain carries TRBV9 and TRBJ2-3, with TRBD2 matching 10 bases. The CDR3 contains 17 residues. Germline values: CDR1 SGDLS, CDR2 YYNGEE. V shed 0 bases, J shed 1 base, and the junction held 5 bases outside the gene matches. CDR3 sequence (DNA): TGTGCCAGCAGCGTAGTGGGGGGGACTAGCGGCACAGATACGCAGTATTTT. Amino acid sequence: CASSVVGGTSGTDTQYF.

The V call is TRBV4-3, the J call TRBJ2-7, with a tentative D call TRBD2 (6 bases). Trimming took 0 bases from V and 7 from J, leaving 13 bases between them. Germline lookup yields CDR1 LGHNA and CDR2 YSLEER. CDR3 length equals 14 residues. CDR3 DNA: TGCGCCAGCAGCCAAGATCGGGGGTCTGGGGAGCAGTACTTC. Residues: CASSQDRGSGEQYF.

The rearrangement uses TRBV9 and TRBJ2-3, with TRBD2 matching over 7 bases. The CDR3 covers 16 residues. The germline gives CDR1 SGDLS, CDR2 YYNGEE. V lost 3 bases, J lost 0 bases, and 7 bases stayed unmatched. The CDR3 region is CASSGISGSSTDTQYF. The CDR3 DNA follows: TGTGCCAGCAGCGGGATTAGCGGGTCTAGCACAGATACGCAGTATTTT.

This clone has a single count. This chain links TRBV12-5 with TRBJ2-5, with a weak D call TRBD2 (7 bases). In germline, CDR1 is LGHNT, CDR2 FRNRAP. Trimming took off 1 base at V and 4 bases at J, with 13 bases between the two ends. The CDR3 is made up of 15 amino acids. Here the CDR3 DNA reads TGTGCTAGTGGTTTGGGTGGGGGGGCCCCAGAGACCCAGTACTTC. Its protein is CASGLGGGAPETQYF.

This clone has just a few counts. The chain joins TRBV4-3 to TRBJ2-3; TRBD2 agrees at 9 bases. Germline CDR1 is LGHNA and CDR2 is YSLEER. The V and J ends lost 0 bases and 6 bases, in that order; junction bases with no gene match: 10. This CDR3 has 17 residues. CDR3 residues: CASSQDMAGGLKDTQYF. CDR3 nucleotide sequence: TGCGCCAGCAGCCAAGATATGGCGGGGGGGCTAAAGGATACGCAGTATTTT.

The chain recombines TRBV6-5 with TRBJ1-2; D is unclear. The CDR3 covers 13 residues. Germline V CDR1 and CDR2: MNHEY, SVGAGI. V was clipped by 8 bases and J by 2 bases, with 12 bases between them. DNA for the CDR3: TGTGCCAGCGGGTCTCTACAGAACTATGGCTACACCTTC. It translates to CASGSLQNYGYTF.

This chain joins TRBV19 and TRBJ1-5; tentative D call: TRBD1 (6 bases). The CDR3 contains 16 residues. V lost 6 bases and J 0 bases, leaving 15 bases between the germline ends. CDR1 is LNHDA, CDR2 SQIVND, per germline (reference sequence). The CDR3 nucleotides read TGTGCCAGTAGGCGACAGGCTCTCTATAGCAATCAGCCCCAGCATTTT. Its protein product is CASRRQALYSNQPQHF.

The chain couples TRBV5-1 to TRBJ2-1; TRBD2 matches at 7 bases. Germline CDR1 is SGHRS and CDR2 is YFSETQ. Trimming at V came to 5 bases and at J to 4 bases, leaving 12 bases not matched to a gene. The CDR3 consists of 16 residues. CDR3 in amino acids: CASSHHSGTTYNEQFF. CDR3 coding DNA: TGCGCCAGCAGTCATCACTCCGGGACTACTTACAATGAGCAGTTCTTC.

The rearrangement uses TRBV7-2 and TRBJ2-7; tentative D call: TRBD1 (6 bases). This CDR3 spans 15 amino acids. The germline V and J ends were trimmed by 3 bases and 4 bases, with 16 bases remaining between them. Germline CDR1 SGHTA, CDR2 FQGNSA. The CDR3 reads CASSFQPGAIYEQYF. CDR3 nucleotides: TGTGCCAGCAGCTTTCAACCAGGGGCGATATACGAGCAGTACTTC.